This is a list of T cell receptor beta chains from one sample in a study of blood T cell repertoires in COVID-19. The repertoire was sequenced with immunoSEQ multiplex PCR; TCRdb's copy has only in-frame clones and lacks some. The sample carries roughly 57,000 clones, more than 70% recorded once. Specimen: peripheral blood. The source is a man between 25 and 39 years old with COVID-19, enrolled during active disease. Each CDR3 is given with its conserved first and last residue. A D gene is named only where the DNA matches it firmly. Clone size, where shown, is once, few, many, or a class for clones that have expanded.

>TRBV30|13|-|TRBD1|TRBJ2-1
CAWSVDRGEEQFF
TGTGCCTGGAGTGTAGACAGGGGGGAAGAGCAGTTCTTC
>TRBV19|15|-|TRBD2|TRBJ2-1
CASSITGLATNEQFF
TGTGCCAGTAGTATCACGGGACTAGCTACAAATGAGCAGTTCTTC
>TRBV29-1|12|-|-|TRBJ1-1
CSARTEDTEAFF
TGCAGCGCGAGGACGGAGGACACTGAAGCTTTCTTT
>TRBV6-1|15|few|-|TRBJ2-2
CASSEETANTGELFF
TGTGCCAGCAGTGAAGAGACAGCGAACACCGGGGAGCTGTTTTTT
>TRBV23-1|17|-|TRBD1|TRBJ1-2
CASSPRDRGLTNYGYTF
TGCGCCAGCAGCCCCCGGGACAGGGGCCTTACTAACTATGGCTACACCTTC
>TRBV9|15|-|-|TRBJ2-3
CASSVAGLTTDTQYF
TGTGCCAGCAGCGTAGCAGGACTAACCACAGATACGCAGTATTTT
>TRBV6-7|15|-|-|TRBJ2-2
CASSYSIRVRGELFF
TGTGCCAGCAGTTACTCGATCCGGGTACGCGGGGAGCTGTTTTTT
>TRBV3-1/TRBV3-2|13|few|TRBD1|TRBJ1-2
CASSLGTGAQFTF
TGTGCCAGCAGCCTGGGGACAGGGGCGCAGTTCACCTTC
>TRBV6-1|16|few|TRBD2|TRBJ2-2
CASSARLAGVAGELFF
TGTGCCAGCAGTGCCCGACTAGCGGGGGTGGCCGGGGAGCTGTTTTTT
>TRBV5-1|15|-|TRBD1|TRBJ1-2
CASSLRTGGDYGYTF
TGCGCCAGCAGCTTGAGGACAGGGGGTGACTATGGCTACACCTTC
>TRBV6-5|13|-|-|TRBJ2-7
CASQQANSYEQYF
TGTGCCAGCCAACAAGCGAACTCCTACGAGCAGTACTTC
>TRBV11-3|17|-|TRBD2|TRBJ2-5
CASSRWDSGVLWETQYF
TGTGCCAGCAGCCGTTGGGATAGCGGGGTCCTTTGGGAGACCCAGTACTTC
>TRBV14|15|-|TRBD1|TRBJ2-7
CASSQGRGQGAEQYF
TGTGCCAGCAGCCAGGGCCGGGGACAGGGTGCCGAGCAGTACTTC
>TRBV4-1|14|-|-|TRBJ1-1
CASSQDGGIGEAFF
TGCGCCAGCAGCCAAGACGGGGGAATTGGTGAAGCTTTCTTT
>TRBV4-1|16|-|TRBD1|TRBJ2-2
CASSQDPGQGSGELFF
TGCGCCAGCAGCCAAGATCCGGGACAGGGATCTGGGGAGCTGTTTTTT
>TRBV4-1|17|-|TRBD1|TRBJ1-1
CASSHPWTGGINTEAFF
TGCGCCAGCAGCCATCCCTGGACAGGGGGCATCAACACTGAAGCTTTCTTT
>TRBV3-1/TRBV3-2|16|-|TRBD2|TRBJ2-2
CASSRGLADLTGELFF
TGTGCCAGCAGCCGAGGACTAGCGGACCTCACCGGGGAGCTGTTTTTT
>TRBV2|14|few|-|TRBJ1-1
CASSGQLGNTEAFF
TGTGCCAGCAGTGGACAGTTGGGGAACACTGAAGCTTTCTTT
>TRBV4-2|16|few|TRBD2|TRBJ2-7
CASSQVGLAGGGEQYF
TGTGCCAGCAGCCAGGTTGGACTAGCGGGAGGCGGTGAGCAGTACTTC
>TRBV4-3|15|few|-|TRBJ1-4
CASSHGWTVNEKLFF
TGCGCCAGCAGCCATGGGTGGACAGTAAATGAAAAACTGTTTTTT
>TRBV10-3|13|-|TRBD1|TRBJ1-5
CATNGDRDQPQHF
TGTGCCACTAACGGGGACAGGGATCAGCCCCAGCATTTT
>TRBV10-3|16|once|TRBD1|TRBJ2-7
CAIEDPGQGASYEQYF
TGTGCCATCGAAGACCCGGGACAGGGGGCCTCCTACGAGCAGTACTTC
>TRBV27|13|-|-|TRBJ2-7
CASSGGSSYEQYF
TGTGCCAGCAGCGGAGGGAGCTCCTACGAGCAGTACTTC
>TRBV10-1|14|-|-|TRBJ2-2
CASSGQKDTGELFF
TGCGCCAGCAGTGGACAAAAGGACACCGGGGAGCTGTTTTTT
>TRBV3-1/TRBV3-2|20|-|-|TRBJ2-2
CASSQLLSRTTGQNTGELFF
TGTGCCAGCAGCCAACTCCTAAGCCGTACCACAGGACAGAACACCGGGGAGCTGTTTTTT
>TRBV5-1|16|-|TRBD2|TRBJ2-7
CASSSPPGLSAYEQYF
TGCGCCAGCAGCTCTCCCCCGGGACTAAGTGCGTACGAGCAGTACTTC
>TRBV5-4|16|-|-|TRBJ2-3
CASSPGSGLDTDTQYF
TGTGCCAGCAGCCCCGGGTCGGGACTTGACACAGATACGCAGTATTTT
>TRBV30|14|once|TRBD2|TRBJ2-5
CAWSTRFSGETQYF
TGTGCCTGGAGTACCCGTTTTAGCGGGGAGACCCAGTACTTC
>TRBV7-2|16|-|-|TRBJ1-5
CASSILQGFGNQPQHF
TGTGCCAGCAGCATTCTACAGGGATTTGGCAATCAGCCCCAGCATTTT
>TRBV7-3|14|-|-|TRBJ2-2
CASSLSTNTGELFF
TGTGCCAGCAGCTTGTCTACGAACACCGGGGAGCTGTTTTTT
>TRBV27|14|-|-|TRBJ2-7
CASSQTGLANEQYF
TGTGCCAGCAGTCAAACAGGGTTAGCTAACGAGCAGTACTTC
>TRBV11-3|15|-|-|TRBJ2-6
CASSAQGTGANVLTF
TGTGCCAGCAGCGCACAGGGCACTGGGGCCAACGTCCTGACTTTC
>TRBV5-6|11|-|-|TRBJ2-7
CASSFLYEQYF
TGTGCCAGCAGCTTCCTCTACGAGCAGTACTTC
>TRBV3-1/TRBV3-2|12|-|-|TRBJ2-7
CASSADSYEQYF
TGTGCCAGCAGCGCTGACAGCTACGAGCAGTACTTC
>TRBV7-2|16|-|TRBD2|TRBJ2-1
CASSLDAGGIYNEQFF
TGTGCCAGCAGCTTAGATGCGGGGGGGATATACAATGAGCAGTTCTTC
>TRBV5-1|18|-|TRBD2|TRBJ2-4
CASSLRSSGGLAKNIQYF
TGCGCCAGCAGCTTGCGGTCTAGCGGGGGGCTAGCCAAAAACATTCAGTACTTC
>TRBV10-2|16|-|-|TRBJ1-1
CASSEMDPYGDTEAFF
TGCGCCAGCAGCGAAATGGACCCCTACGGGGACACTGAAGCTTTCTTT
>TRBV5-1|15|-|TRBD2|TRBJ2-7
CASSPTSGGNYEQYF
TGCGCCAGCAGCCCTACTAGCGGAGGCAACTACGAGCAGTACTTC
>TRBV12-5|13|-|-|TRBJ2-3
CASGLVLWRATTF
TGTGCTAGTGGTTTGGTACTTTGGCGGGCCACAACCTTT
>TRBV19|15|-|-|TRBJ1-5
CASSIASGYGQPQHF
TGTGCCAGTAGTATAGCATCGGGGTACGGGCAGCCCCAGCATTTT
>TRBV9|15|-|TRBD1|TRBJ2-7
CASSLTGTAHYEQYF
TGTGCCAGCAGCCTCACCGGGACAGCCCATTACGAGCAGTACTTC
>TRBV27|13|-|TRBD2|TRBJ2-1
CASRLAGGYEQFF
TGTGCCAGCCGACTAGCGGGGGGGTATGAGCAGTTCTTC
>TRBV25-1|15|few|TRBD1|TRBJ2-7
CASSEWRDRGLRQYF
TGTGCCAGCAGTGAATGGAGGGACAGGGGCCTCAGGCAGTACTTC
>TRBV11-3|15|-|TRBD2|TRBJ2-2
CASSFSGGISGELFF
TGTGCCAGCAGCTTTAGCGGGGGGATAAGCGGGGAGCTGTTTTTT
>TRBV7-9|15|-|-|TRBJ1-3
CASSYRDRPGNTIYF
TGTGCCAGCAGCTACCGAGACAGACCTGGAAACACCATATATTTT